The 23 T cell receptor beta chains presented below share a single source sample, sequenced in a study of blood T cell repertoires in COVID-19. Repertoires were generated with immunoSEQ multiplex PCR, while TCRdb's copy carries only in-frame clones and drops some. The sample has roughly 700,000 clones, around 89% seen once; the top ten hold roughly 0.25%. The sequenced sample consisted of peripheral blood. All receptors derive from a woman aged 18-29 years with acute or convalescent COVID-19.

This sequence joins TRBV10-2 and TRBJ1-5, with TRBD1 matching 7 bases. The length of the CDR3 is 16 residues. Germline lookup yields CDR1 WSHSY and CDR2 SAAADI. Trimming at V came to 10 bases and at J to 1 base, leaving 13 bases not matched to a gene. The CDR3 DNA reads as TGCGCCATCTCACAAAAACGACAGGGCAGCAATCAGCCCCAGCATTTT. As protein: CAISQKRQGSNQPQHF.

The rearrangement uses TRBV7-2 and TRBJ2-7; possible D gene TRBD1, 6 bases. This CDR3 spans 14 amino acids. The germline V and J ends were trimmed by 4 bases and 3 bases, with 13 bases remaining between them. Germline CDR1 is SGHTA and CDR2 is FQGNSA. The CDR3 DNA reads TGTGCCAGCAGCTCAGGGGCCGGGTACTACGAGCAGTACTTC. Its translation is CASSSGAGYYEQYF.

CDR3 nucleotides: TGTGCCAGCAGCTTGACAGACTACGAGCAGTACTTC. Protein product: CASSLTDYEQYF. The chain employs TRBV5-8 and TRBJ2-7; D remains ambiguous. V was cut by 1 base and J by 3 bases, with 5 bases left in between. The V gene's germline CDR1 is SGHTS and CDR2 YDEGEE. This CDR3 is built from 12 residues.

CDR3 bases: TGTGCCAGTAGTATAGCGAGAAAGGGGATTAGCAATCAGCCCCAGCATTTT. Amino acid sequence: CASSIARKGISNQPQHF. This rearrangement joins TRBV19 to TRBJ1-5; maybe TRBD1 (5 bases). V was shortened by 1 base and J by 0 bases, with 13 bases between the two germline ends. This CDR3 has 17 amino acids. The germline V gene encodes CDR1 LNHDA and CDR2 SQIVND (reference sequence).

This rearrangement joins TRBV27 to TRBJ1-5; D might be TRBD1 (6 bases). This CDR3 is 15 amino acids long. V was shortened by 6 bases and J by 3 bases, with 15 bases between the two germline ends. Germline V gene lookup returns CDR1 MNHEY and CDR2 SMNVEV (reference sequence). CDR3: CASSRGGGYNQPQHF. CDR3 in DNA: TGTGCCAGCAGCCGAGGGGGAGGGTACAATCAGCCCCAGCATTTT.

CDR3 nucleotide sequence: TGCGCCAGCAGCCAAGAATTCAGGGAGGTCGAGCAGTACTTC. Its protein is CASSQEFREVEQYF. V usage is TRBV4-1 and J usage is TRBJ2-7, with D maybe TRBD2 (6 bases). Germline V gene data show CDR1 as MGHRA and CDR2 as YSYEKL. The V end was cut by 0 bases, the J end by 6 bases, with 12 bases between. The length of the CDR3 is 14 residues.

The chain joins TRBV5-1 to TRBJ2-3; 9 bases agree with TRBD1. The trim removed 2 bases at V and 14 bases at J, leaving 3 bases unmatched. Germline V CDR1 and CDR2: SGHRS, YFSETQ. This CDR3 has 11 residues. The CDR3 sequence: CASSFGTGWYF. Here the CDR3 DNA reads TGCGCCAGCAGCTTCGGGACAGGGTGGTATTTT. The complete variable domain, with remaining parts taken from reference TRBV5-1 and TRBJ2-3, reads KAGVTQTPRYLIKTRGQQVTLSCSPISGHRSVSWYQQTPGQGLQFLFEYFSETQRNKGNFPGRFSGRQFSNSRSEMNVSTLELGDSALYLCASSFGTGWYFGPGTRLTVL.

This clone was recorded only once. The chain is built from TRBV7-6 and TRBJ1-2; possible D gene TRBD1, 5 bases. V lost 1 base and J lost 7, with 10 bases in between. This CDR3 comprises 13 residues. Germline lookup yields CDR1 SGHVS and CDR2 FNYEAQ. For the CDR3, the DNA is TGTGCCAGCAGCTTAGGTTCCAGGGTTGGCTACACCTTC. Protein: CASSLGSRVGYTF.

The chain has TRBV7-9 and TRBJ1-2, with 7 nucleotides matching TRBD1. CDR3 length equals 15 residues. The germline CDR1 and CDR2 sequences are SEHNR and FQNEAQ (reference sequence). With 4 bases clipped from V and 8 bases from J, the junction kept 13 bases outside the gene matches. CDR3 nucleotides: TGTGCCAGCAGCTCACCCGACAGGGTGGAGGAAGGCTACACCTTC. Translating it yields CASSSPDRVEEGYTF.

The V gene is TRBV19, the J gene TRBJ1-2, with no clear D. This CDR3 comprises 14 residues. Germline V CDR1 and CDR2: LNHDA, SQIVND (reference sequence). Between the trimmed V and J ends, which lost 4 bases and 8 bases, there was a span of 17 bases. The CDR3 DNA follows: TGTGCCAGTAGTACCCAGGCCCTCAGAGGGGGCTACACCTTC. Translation gives CASSTQALRGGYTF.

The chain carries TRBV28 and TRBJ1-1, with a tentative D call TRBD1 (6 bases). V was cut by 1 base and J by 3 bases, with 12 bases left in between. The CDR3 has 15 residues. Germline values: CDR1 MDHEN, CDR2 SYDVKM. CDR3 in amino acids: CASSLYRGTDTEAFF. The CDR3 nucleotides are TGTGCCAGCAGTTTATATAGGGGGACGGACACTGAAGCTTTCTTT.

The J gene is TRBJ1-2, the V gene TRBV4-3; no firm D call. Germline CDR1 reads LGHNA; CDR2 reads YSLEER. The CDR3 covers 13 residues. The germline V and J ends were trimmed by 1 base and 4 bases, with 7 bases remaining between them. CDR3 in amino acids: CASSQGLVYGYTF. The CDR3 DNA is TGCGCCAGCAGCCAAGGGCTTGTCTATGGCTACACCTTC.

J is TRBJ2-2 and V is TRBV10-3; weak D call: TRBD2 (5 bases). The CDR3 contains 14 residues. V shed 7 bases and J shed 1 base, with 10 bases lying between them. Germline lookup yields CDR1 ENHRY and CDR2 SYGVKD. CDR3 bases: TGTGCCATCACCCCCGGGGTGAACACCGGGGAGCTGTTTTTT. This encodes CAITPGVNTGELFF.

The count of this clone is one. The chain uses TRBV5-1 and TRBJ1-3, with a possible D match to TRBD1 (6 bases). The V end was cut by 0 bases, the J end by 5 bases, with 21 bases between. CDR3 length equals 18 residues. CDR1 and CDR2 (germline): SGHRS, YFSETQ. The CDR3: CASSLERGAGAKRNTIYF. DNA of the CDR3: TGCGCCAGCAGCTTGGAAAGAGGGGCAGGGGCGAAGAGAAACACCATATATTTT.

About this clone: A junction boundary mismatches the germline segment, possibly from a read error. The V gene is TRBV7-9, the J gene TRBJ2-2; 10 nucleotides match TRBD2. This CDR3 spans 16 amino acids. Per germline, CDR1 SEHNR and CDR2 FQNEAQ (reference sequence). In DNA form, the CDR3 reads TGCGCCAGCAGGCACAAGCGGGGGGGCGACACCGGGGAGCTGTTTTTT. This translates into CASRHKRGGDTGELFF.

The chain employs TRBV10-3 and TRBJ1-1; unclear D gene. The CDR3 loop spans 13 amino acids. V lost 0 bases, J lost 5 bases, and 7 bases lay in between. CDR1 is ENHRY and CDR2 is SYGVKD in the germline V gene. The CDR3 bases are TGTGCCATCAGTGAGTCGACATCGACTGAAGCTTTCTTT. This codes for CAISESTSTEAFF.

The table lists this clone with a count of one. The chain is built from TRBV4-1 and TRBJ2-3; tentatively, D is TRBD2 (6 bases). The CDR3 loop spans 15 amino acids. Germline-derived CDR1 and CDR2 are MGHRA and YSYEKL. V dropped 6 bases and J dropped 0 bases, with 13 bases sitting between them. The CDR3 DNA reads as TGCGCCAGCAGGGGACTGCACGGGAGCACAGATACGCAGTATTTT. Residues: CASRGLHGSTDTQYF.

The chain couples TRBV7-2 to TRBJ1-1, with 8 nucleotides matching TRBD1. The CDR3 consists of 14 residues. Trimming removed 5 bases from V and 3 bases from J; junction bases left unmatched: 5. Looked up from germline, CDR1 is SGHTA and CDR2 is FQGNSA. As DNA, the CDR3 is TGTGCCAGCAGCGCCGACAGGGGTGACACTGAAGCTTTCTTT. It specifies CASSADRGDTEAFF.

This clone was observed a few times. This same CDR3 is encoded by further DNA sequences in the sample. The V call is TRBV5-1, the J call TRBJ1-1; D gene ambiguous. Germline values: CDR1 SGHRS, CDR2 YFSETQ. The CDR3 has 13 amino acids. Trimming pared 0 bases from V and 2 bases from J, leaving 5 bases between. The CDR3 DNA reads TGCGCCAGCAGCTTGGACAGAAACACTGAAGCTTTCTTT. Protein sequence: CASSLDRNTEAFF.

This clone was observed a handful of times. Here the CDR3 reads CASSQDMEQGAWDGYTF. The CDR3 region has the DNA TGCGCCAGCAGCCAAGATATGGAACAGGGGGCTTGGGATGGCTACACCTTC. V gene TRBV4-3 combines with J gene TRBJ1-2; 9 nucleotides match TRBD1. The CDR3 totals 17 residues. With 0 bases clipped from V and 6 bases from J, the junction kept 11 bases outside the gene matches. Germline CDR1 reads LGHNA; CDR2 reads YSLEER.

The chain joins TRBV3-1 (or the pseudogene TRBV3-2) to TRBJ1-5; tentatively, D is TRBD1 (5 bases). Germline V gene data show CDR1 as LGHDT and CDR2 as YNNKEL (reference sequence). Trimming removed 6 bases at V and 11 bases at J, with 23 bases between. The CDR3 sequence is 15 residues long. The CDR3 is CASSGPDKGLWTQHF. In nucleotides, the CDR3 is TGTGCCAGCAGTGGCCCGGACAAGGGCTTATGGACCCAGCATTTT.

This sequence joins TRBV9 and TRBJ2-7; 7 positions match TRBD2. Germline CDR1 and CDR2: SGDLS and YYNGEE. V lost 3 bases, J lost 5 bases, and 11 bases stayed unmatched. There are 15 residues in the CDR3. CDR3 sequence reads: CASSETSAPVHEQYF. DNA for the CDR3: TGTGCCAGCAGCGAAACTAGCGCCCCGGTCCACGAGCAGTACTTC.

Here the CDR3 DNA reads TGTGCCAGCAAGACAGGGCTTTCACCCCTCCACTTT. As protein: CASKTGLSPLHF. The rearrangement joins TRBV12-3 or TRBV12-4 to TRBJ1-6; 7 bases match TRBD1. The ends lost 7 bases at V and 9 bases at J; junction bases unmatched: 3. The CDR3 is made up of 12 amino acids.